The T cell receptor (beta chain) under discussion was sequenced for a study of identical twins. General study points: Twin pairs' shared out-of-frame alpha sequences were enriched in low generation probability.

V was clipped by 0 bases and J by 6 bases; unmatched bases: 8. The CDR3 consists of 16 residues. CDR1 is SGHRS and CDR2 is YFSETQ in the germline V gene. Template switching added a universal primer binding site, and final cDNA carried unique molecular identifiers. TCRdb processed the 5' RACE reads anew with MiXCR; each CDR3 protein has one entry. The sample contains roughly 720,000 distinct CDR3 sequences, 15% to 20% of which appear only once. There are a few counts of this clonotype. Its antigen is as yet unknown. In addition, the sample was reused for a study of T cells expressing NK-cell markers. As that study records: One of the eight sequenced donors was seronegative, whereas the other seven were HCMV-seropositive. Certain NKG2C+ T cell clones were expanded, and their HCMV specificity remained unclear.

This chain connects TRBV5-1 to TRBJ1-4; 7 bases fit TRBD1. Sample: PBMCs. This receptor was taken from a young woman in good health. This CDR3 is CASSLGDRALHEKLFF. Written as DNA, the CDR3 is TGCGCCAGCAGCTTGGGTGACAGGGCCCTACATGAAAAACTGTTTTTT.